A selection of T cell receptor beta chains follows, all from one sample in a study of blood T cell repertoires in COVID-19. Clones were sequenced by immunoSEQ multiplex PCR, and TCRdb holds only the in-frame ones, with some missing. The sample shows roughly 86,000 clones, around 87% of them seen only once. Sequencing was done on a sample of peripheral blood. The receptors were gathered from a man aged 35 to 55 with acute or convalescent COVID-19. CDR3s leave out the opening cysteine and the closing phenylalanine or tryptophan. The order of the fields is clone size, V gene, CDR3 protein. Some rows mark clone size as missing; the rest say once, few, many or name a class of expanded clone.

abundance: few; v_gene: TRBV4-1; CDR3aa: ASSQVRVGGDVSTQY
abundance: .; v_gene: TRBV20-1; CDR3aa: SASGRVQEPQH
abundance: .; v_gene: TRBV5-1; CDR3aa: ASSYETGDNSPLH
abundance: .; v_gene: TRBV5-6; CDR3aa: ASSGQGALGTEAF
abundance: .; v_gene: TRBV14; CDR3aa: ASSGHRQGRAF
abundance: .; v_gene: TRBV5-6; CDR3aa: ASSPRLISAGTQY
abundance: few; v_gene: TRBV7-9; CDR3aa: ASSSEGGEGYT
abundance: .; v_gene: TRBV5-6; CDR3aa: ASSSVGDREYNEQF
abundance: .; v_gene: TRBV19; CDR3aa: ASGGITTNEKLF
abundance: once; v_gene: TRBV29-1; CDR3aa: SVVDRGDNQPQH
abundance: .; v_gene: TRBV3-1/TRBV3-2; CDR3aa: ASSQATGNYGYT
abundance: .; v_gene: TRBV20-1; CDR3aa: SAALYTEAF
abundance: .; v_gene: TRBV10-3; CDR3aa: AISLRVGTDTQY
abundance: .; v_gene: TRBV18; CDR3aa: ASSDSGGNQPQH
abundance: few; v_gene: TRBV5-1; CDR3aa: ASSPTRGRDTGELF
abundance: .; v_gene: TRBV30; CDR3aa: ACGGGTDTQY
abundance: once; v_gene: TRBV5-5; CDR3aa: ASSLAGNMNTEAF
abundance: .; v_gene: TRBV9; CDR3aa: ASSPRDYSYEQY
abundance: .; v_gene: TRBV28; CDR3aa: ASSLRREQKTQY
abundance: .; v_gene: TRBV18; CDR3aa: ASSKLGRVGEAF
abundance: .; v_gene: TRBV9; CDR3aa: ASSAQGQGETQY
abundance: few; v_gene: TRBV4-1; CDR3aa: ASSQPGMSSYNEQF
abundance: .; v_gene: TRBV15; CDR3aa: ATSRDKGVGNQPQH
abundance: .; v_gene: TRBV9; CDR3aa: ASSVARTSGSQETQY
abundance: .; v_gene: TRBV12-5; CDR3aa: ASERTSEYNEQF
abundance: .; v_gene: TRBV5-1; CDR3aa: ASKQEMTTNEKLF
abundance: .; v_gene: TRBV9; CDR3aa: ASSNKTEYTGELF
abundance: .; v_gene: TRBV30; CDR3aa: AWSVGGDAGLNT
abundance: once; v_gene: TRBV3-1/TRBV3-2; CDR3aa: ASSHLGGNAF
abundance: .; v_gene: TRBV19; CDR3aa: ASTQTRGTGNTIY
abundance: .; v_gene: TRBV6-5; CDR3aa: ASSPVYFREHTQY
abundance: .; v_gene: TRBV30; CDR3aa: AWRGQDSGNTIY